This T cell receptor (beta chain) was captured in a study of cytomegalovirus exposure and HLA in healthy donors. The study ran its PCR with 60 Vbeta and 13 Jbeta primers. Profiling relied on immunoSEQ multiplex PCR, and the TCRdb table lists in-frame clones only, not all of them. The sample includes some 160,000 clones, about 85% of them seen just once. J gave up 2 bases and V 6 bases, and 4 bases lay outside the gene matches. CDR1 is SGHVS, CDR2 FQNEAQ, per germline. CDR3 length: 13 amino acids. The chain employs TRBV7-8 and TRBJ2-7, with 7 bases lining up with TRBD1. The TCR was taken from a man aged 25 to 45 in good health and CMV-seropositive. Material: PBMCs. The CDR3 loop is CASRQQGPYEQYF. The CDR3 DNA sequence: TGTGCCAGCAGACAACAGGGGCCCTACGAGCAGTACTTC.